Listed below are T cell receptor beta chains from one sample, sequenced in a study of blood T cell repertoires in COVID-19. The data were produced by immunoSEQ multiplex PCR, yet TCRdb's version contains in-frame clones alone and is incomplete. The sample shows approximately 300,000 clones, more than 75% of them seen only once. The sequenced material came from PBMCs or T cells enriched from blood (not recorded which). Receptors were obtained from a woman aged 25 to 45 who had recovered from COVID-19. CDR3s include the opening cysteine and the closing phenylalanine or tryptophan. A D gene is named only where the DNA matches it firmly. Some rows mark clone size as missing; the rest say once, few, many or name a class of expanded clone.

v_call	j_call	clone_size	d_call	cdr3_nt	cdr3_aa
TRBV19	TRBJ2-5	-	TRBD1	TGTGCCAGTAGTAGGTCCAGGGGGCTTCAAGAGACCCAGTACTTC	CASSRSRGLQETQYF
TRBV6-5	TRBJ2-5	-	-	TGTGCCAGCAGTTACGGGGGGATTATCGCAGAGACCCAGTACTTC	CASSYGGIIAETQYF
TRBV10-3	TRBJ1-2	-	TRBD1	TGTGCCTCGGAGAGGGGGCGCAACTATGGCTACACCTTC	CASERGRNYGYTF
TRBV10-3	TRBJ2-5	once	-	TGTGCCATCAGTGAGTCTTGGGGGGGGGCCGGTGAGACCCAGTACTTC	CAISESWGGAGETQYF
TRBV7-9	TRBJ1-3	-	-	TGTGCCAGCAGCCCTACGGGGGGGCTGAGCTCTGGAAACACCATATATTTT	CASSPTGGLSSGNTIYF
TRBV28	TRBJ1-2	-	-	TGTGCCAGCAGTTCCTCTGGTGGCAGGCACTATGGCTACACCTTC	CASSSSGGRHYGYTF
TRBV10-3	TRBJ2-3	-	TRBD2	TGTGCCATCAGTGAGTCGTCCAGCGGGGGGCCTACAGATACGCAGTATTTT	CAISESSSGGPTDTQYF
TRBV13	TRBJ2-7	-	-	TGTGCCAGCAGCTTAGGCCTGAGGTACGAGCAGTACTTC	CASSLGLRYEQYF
TRBV4-2	TRBJ1-5	-	TRBD1	TGTGCCAGCAGCCCTCGGACAGGGGCGAGGGATCAGCCCCAGCATTTT	CASSPRTGARDQPQHF
TRBV6-2/TRBV6-3	TRBJ1-2	-	TRBD1	TGTGCCAGCAGTTACTCTTTACAGGGGGTGAACTATGGCTACACCTTC	CASSYSLQGVNYGYTF
TRBV5-1	TRBJ2-1	once	TRBD1	TGCGCCAGCAGCTCCCTATTGACAGGGATGAATGAGCAGTTCTTC	CASSSLLTGMNEQFF
TRBV7-9	TRBJ1-1	-	TRBD1	TGTGCCAGCAGCTCGACAGGGGGGGGCACTGAAGCTTTCTTT	CASSSTGGGTEAFF
TRBV9	TRBJ2-2	-	-	TGTGCCAGCAGCGTCCTAGACAGTGGAAGCACCGGGGAGCTGTTTTTT	CASSVLDSGSTGELFF
TRBV5-6	TRBJ1-5	few	-	TGTGCCAGCAGCTTAGAGGATCAGCCCCAGCATTTT	CASSLEDQPQHF
TRBV6-5	TRBJ1-2	-	-	TGTGCCAGCAGTTATCGGAGTGGGTATGGCTACACCTTC	CASSYRSGYGYTF
TRBV28	TRBJ1-1	-	-	TGTGCCAGCAGTTCCCGAGGCGCAGGGAATAACACTGAAGCTTTCTTT	CASSSRGAGNNTEAFF
TRBV28	TRBJ2-7	-	-	TGTGCCAGCAGTTTAGACTTTGGCGGGACCAGCGAGCAGTACTTC	CASSLDFGGTSEQYF
TRBV19	TRBJ1-3	-	-	TGTGCCAGTAGTATTTCGGGGAATGCTGGAAACACCATATATTTT	CASSISGNAGNTIYF